This is a list of T cell receptor beta chains from one sample in a study of glioma-infiltrating T cells after dendritic cell vaccination. The repertoire was sequenced with immunoSEQ multiplex PCR; TCRdb's copy has only in-frame clones and lacks some. This table holds fewer than 100,000 clones, 65% to 90% found once. This specimen was blood, taken before dendritic cell vaccination. All receptors come from a human donor with glioblastoma. Both conserved end residues are trimmed from each CDR3. Each record gives: J gene, CDR3 length, V gene, CDR3 protein.

>TRBJ1-2|15|TRBV19
ASSPERGLTYNYGYT
>TRBJ2-3|12|TRBV5-1
ASSLEHSTDTQY
>TRBJ2-6|13|TRBV7-2
ASRGGWSGANVLT
>TRBJ2-1|12|TRBV4-1
ASSQVTGGFEQF
>TRBJ2-3|12|TRBV29-1
SVEGQGVTDTQY
>TRBJ2-1|13|TRBV11-2
ASSLVDRGGNEQF
>TRBJ2-2|11|TRBV28
ASSSRDTGELF
>TRBJ2-7|11|TRBV28
ASSRGALYEQY
>TRBJ1-2|10|TRBV7-9
ASSPQGSGYT
>TRBJ2-2|12|TRBV5-1
ASEQDGNTGELF
>TRBJ1-1|11|TRBV6-4
ASKSQGYTEAF
>TRBJ2-7|13|TRBV6-1
ASSLGAGSPKEQY
>TRBJ1-2|12|TRBV2
ASSAQAANYGYT
>TRBJ2-3|11|TRBV9
ASSDDSTDTQY
>TRBJ1-2|12|TRBV5-6
ASSSPSGTGGGT
>TRBJ2-5|13|TRBV19
ASSLFLVLRETQY
>TRBJ2-1|13|TRBV19
ASRSGTSDYNEQF
>TRBJ1-2|10|TRBV25-1
ASMSVPGGYT
>TRBJ1-2|15|TRBV29-1
SVVPLGPTGFLLGYT
>TRBJ2-7|10|TRBV6-5
ASSYRGGEQY
>TRBJ1-5|13|TRBV27
ASSRGTVGNQPQH
>TRBJ2-3|14|TRBV6-5
ASSYWTGGAADTQY
>TRBJ1-4|13|TRBV5-4
ASSLEGGGNEKLF
>TRBJ1-4|12|TRBV11-3
ASSLQPRREKLF
>TRBJ1-2|13|TRBV5-1
ASSLSGRTNYGYT
>TRBJ2-7|13|TRBV18
ASSPQRTDYYEQY
>TRBJ2-1|13|TRBV2
ASSEGQGVYNEQF